This T cell receptor beta chain is from a study of blood T cell repertoires in COVID-19. V lost 2 bases and J lost 3; bases outside the gene matches: 3. The CDR3 contains 14 residues. CDR1 is MDHEN, CDR2 SYDVKM, per germline. The method was immunoSEQ multiplex PCR; TCRdb's version includes in-frame clones alone and lacks a portion of them. This sample has fewer than 200,000 clones; around four fifths occur once, and the top ten carry about 3.5%. The genes are TRBV28 and TRBJ2-7; 8 bases match TRBD1. The sequence was obtained from a woman aged 45 to 65 in a cohort exposed to, infected with or recovered from COVID-19 (not recorded which). The sequenced sample consisted of PBMCs or T cells enriched from blood (not recorded which). This CDR3 reads CASSLGQGGYEQYF. The CDR3, as DNA: TGTGCCAGCAGTTTAGGACAGGGCGGCTACGAGCAGTACTTC.